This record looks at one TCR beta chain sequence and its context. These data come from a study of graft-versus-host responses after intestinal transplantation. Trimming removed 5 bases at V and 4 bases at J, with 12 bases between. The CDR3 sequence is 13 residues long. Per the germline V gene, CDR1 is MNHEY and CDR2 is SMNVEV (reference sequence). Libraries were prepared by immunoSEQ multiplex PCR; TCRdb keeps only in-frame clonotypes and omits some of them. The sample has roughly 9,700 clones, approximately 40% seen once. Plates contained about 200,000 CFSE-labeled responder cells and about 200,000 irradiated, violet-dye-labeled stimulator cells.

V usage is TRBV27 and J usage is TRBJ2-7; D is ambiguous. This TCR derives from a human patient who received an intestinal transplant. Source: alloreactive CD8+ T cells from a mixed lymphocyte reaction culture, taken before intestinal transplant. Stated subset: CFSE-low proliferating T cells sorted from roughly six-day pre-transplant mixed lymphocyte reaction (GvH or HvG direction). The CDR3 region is CASSLETAYEQYF. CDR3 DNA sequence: TGTGCCAGCAGTCTGGAGACGGCATACGAGCAGTACTTC.